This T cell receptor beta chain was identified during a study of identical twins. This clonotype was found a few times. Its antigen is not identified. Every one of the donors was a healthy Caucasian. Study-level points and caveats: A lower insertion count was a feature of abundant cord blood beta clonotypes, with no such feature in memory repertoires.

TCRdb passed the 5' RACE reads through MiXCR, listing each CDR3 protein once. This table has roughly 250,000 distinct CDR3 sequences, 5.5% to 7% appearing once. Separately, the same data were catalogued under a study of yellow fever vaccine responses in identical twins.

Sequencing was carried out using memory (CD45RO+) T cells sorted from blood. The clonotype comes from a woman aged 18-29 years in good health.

The CDR3 is CASSPYTSWAHEAFF. The CDR3 DNA is TGTGCCAGCAGCCCCTACACCTCGTGGGCCCATGAAGCTTTCTTT. The chain carries TRBV11-2 and TRBJ1-1; no reliable D call. This CDR3 is 15 amino acids long. Germline values: CDR1 SGHAT, CDR2 FQNNGV. The ends were cut back, 5 bases at V and 7 bases at J, with 20 bases in the middle. The full variable domain, completed using reference TRBV11-2 and TRBJ1-1, is EAGVAQSPRYKIIEKRQSVAFWCNPISGHATLYWYQQILGQGPKLLIQFQNNGVVDDSQLPKDRFSAERLKGVDSTLKIQPAKLEDSAVYLCASSPYTSWAHEAFFGQGTRLTVV.